This T cell receptor (beta chain) was recovered during a study of T-cell memory formation after mild COVID-19. Study information: Largely donor-specific TCR clusters were found.

Trimming took 1 base from V and 4 from J; bases not matched to a gene: 4. Germline CDR1 is DFQATT and CDR2 is SNEGSKA (reference sequence). The CDR3 runs to 14 residues. 5'RACE with constant-segment primers built TCRalpha and TCRbeta cDNA libraries with UMIs. TCRdb re-called the 5' RACE reads with MiXCR, one entry per CDR3 protein. The sample lists fewer than 150,000 distinct CDR3 sequences, 15% to 20% occurring once. J is TRBJ1-5 and V is TRBV20-1; 7 nucleotides line up with TRBD1. Sequencing input: PBMCs or a T cell subset sorted from them (not recorded which). The TCR originated in a man between 18 and 35 years old who had mild COVID-19 (a few samples of this study predate the infection). Cell type and time point are not known. The CDR3, as DNA: TGCAGTGCTAGAGTCCCGACAGGGAATCAGCCCCAGCATTTT. Its translation is CSARVPTGNQPQHF.